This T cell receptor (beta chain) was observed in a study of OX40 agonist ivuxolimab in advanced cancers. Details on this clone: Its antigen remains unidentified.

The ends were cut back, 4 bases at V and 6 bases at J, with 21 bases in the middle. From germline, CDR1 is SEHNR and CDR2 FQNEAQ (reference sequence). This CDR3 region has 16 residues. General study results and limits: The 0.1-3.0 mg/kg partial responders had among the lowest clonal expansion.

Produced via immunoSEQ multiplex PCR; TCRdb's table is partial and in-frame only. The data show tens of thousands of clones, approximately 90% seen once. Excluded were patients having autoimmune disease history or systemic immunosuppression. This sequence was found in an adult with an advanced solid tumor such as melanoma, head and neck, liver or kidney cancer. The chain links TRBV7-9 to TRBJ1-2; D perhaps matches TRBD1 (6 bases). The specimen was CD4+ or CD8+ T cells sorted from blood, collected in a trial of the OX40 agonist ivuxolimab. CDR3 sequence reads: CASSSIHWGGVDGYTF. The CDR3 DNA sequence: TGTGCCAGCAGCTCAATTCACTGGGGGGGCGTAGATGGCTACACCTTC.